These 10 T cell receptor beta chains were sequenced from one sample in a study of T cell clones after liver transplantation. The repertoire was sequenced with immunoSEQ multiplex PCR; TCRdb's copy has only in-frame clones and lacks some. Of around 70,000 clones detected, almost 95% appear once; the ten largest clones hold 0.9% to 1%. The sample here was CD4+ T cells from blood, taken around 27 months after liver transplant. These receptors all stem from a human patient who received a liver transplant. Some T cells may originate from the graft donor.

CDR3 region: CASSWGVNEQFF. CDR3 sequence (DNA): TGTGCCAGCAGCTGGGGGGTAAATGAGCAGTTCTTC. V is TRBV5-8 and J is TRBJ2-1, with D possibly TRBD2 on 6 matching bases. The CDR3 is made up of 12 amino acids. Germline V gene lookup returns CDR1 SGHTS and CDR2 YDEGEE. Trimming removed 3 bases at V and 7 bases at J, with 8 bases between.

The chain couples TRBV28 to TRBJ1-5; D unresolved. The V gene lost 4 bases and the J gene lost 10 bases, with 11 bases spanning the gap. The germline V gene encodes CDR1 MDHEN and CDR2 SYDVKM. The CDR3 runs 12 residues. The CDR3 protein is CASSSGRGPQHF. As DNA, the CDR3 is TGTGCCAGCAGTTCCGGTCGAGGCCCCCAGCATTTT.

This clone showed up just once. This rearrangement joins TRBV28 to TRBJ2-3, with 10 bases that match TRBD2. Germline V gene lookup returns CDR1 MDHEN and CDR2 SYDVKM. The CDR3 consists of 14 residues. V lost 6 bases and J lost 1; bases outside the gene matches: 1. The CDR3 nucleotides read TGTGCCAGCAGGGGGACTAGCGGCACAGATACGCAGTATTTT. This gives the protein CASRGTSGTDTQYF.

The CDR3 sequence: CASSSRGNFYGYTF. The CDR3, as DNA: TGTGCCAGCAGCTCGAGAGGGAACTTCTATGGCTACACCTTC. V and J are TRBV5-8 and TRBJ1-2; D is uncertain. The CDR3 spans 14 residues. The germline V gene has CDR1 SGHTS and CDR2 YDEGEE. Trimming took 3 bases from V and 4 from J, leaving 13 bases between them. Supplemented by reference TRBV5-8 and TRBJ1-2, the full variable domain reads EAGVTQSPTHLIKTRGQQATLRCSPISGHTSVYWYQQALGLGLQFLLWYDEGEERNRGNFPPRFSGRQFPNYSSELNVNALELEDSALYLCASSSRGNFYGYTFGSGTRLTVV.

The rearrangement uses TRBV30 and TRBJ2-3, with D possibly TRBD2 on 6 matching bases. This CDR3 is 13 amino acids long. Germline V CDR1 and CDR2: GTSNPN, SVGIG (reference sequence). The V end lost 5 bases, the J end lost 7 bases, and 16 bases lay between the germline ends. Written as DNA, the CDR3 is TGTGCCTGGGGGTTAGCGGCCTCAAATACGCAGTATTTT. Protein: CAWGLAASNTQYF.

The chain has TRBV11-2 and TRBJ2-5; D is unclear. The V end lost 1 base, the J end lost 5 bases, and 8 bases lay between the germline ends. The CDR3 totals 13 residues. Germline V gene lookup returns CDR1 SGHAT and CDR2 FQNNGV. The CDR3 reads CASSLGSDETQYF. The CDR3 region has the DNA TGTGCCAGCAGCTTAGGGTCGGATGAGACCCAGTACTTC.

The chain links TRBV27 to TRBJ2-1; no firm D call. Germline V gene lookup returns CDR1 MNHEY and CDR2 SMNVEV (reference sequence). This CDR3 contains 15 residues. Deletions cut 5 bases from V and 2 bases from J, with 13 bases between. CDR3 protein: CASSETLLTYNEQFF. CDR3 DNA: TGTGCCAGCAGTGAGACCCTTTTGACCTACAATGAGCAGTTCTTC.

The V call is TRBV5-5, the J call TRBJ1-2; the D is unclear. The germline V gene has CDR1 SGHKS and CDR2 YYEKEE (reference sequence). CDR3 length: 14 amino acids. V was trimmed by 1 base and J by 2 bases, leaving 9 bases between them. The CDR3 DNA follows: TGTGCCAGCAGCTTGAACGTGGGGAACTATGGCTACACCTTC. This translates into CASSLNVGNYGYTF.

The chain links TRBV5-1 to TRBJ2-3, with a possible D match to TRBD2 (6 bases). V was shortened by 0 bases and J by 0 bases, with 14 bases between the two germline ends. CDR1 and CDR2 (germline): SGHRS, YFSETQ. The CDR3 sequence is 17 residues long. CDR3: CASSLAGVRTSTDTQYF. DNA of the CDR3: TGCGCCAGCAGCTTGGCGGGGGTGCGGACGAGCACAGATACGCAGTATTTT.

This chain links TRBV7-3 with TRBJ2-5; D might be TRBD1 or TRBD2, each matching 5 bases. Germline CDR1 SGHTA, CDR2 FQGTGA. The V end lost 5 bases, the J end lost 3 bases, and 10 bases lay between the germline ends. The CDR3 is 13 amino acids. CDR3 coding DNA: TGTGCCAGCAGCCGGGACGCCAAAGAGACCCAGTACTTC. This sequence encodes CASSRDAKETQYF.